The present T cell receptor beta chain was sequenced within a study of blood T cell repertoires in COVID-19. Clones were read by immunoSEQ multiplex PCR, and TCRdb kept only the in-frame ones, dropping some. The data show roughly 250,000 clones, roughly 87% seen once. The germline V and J ends were trimmed by 1 base and 1 base, with 9 bases remaining between them. Per the germline V gene, CDR1 is SGHNT and CDR2 is YYREEE (reference sequence). The CDR3 has 15 amino acids. This rearrangement joins TRBV5-4 to TRBJ1-3, with D uncertain. The sequence was obtained from a woman in her twenties or thirties with acute COVID-19. The specimen sequenced was PBMCs or T cells enriched from blood (not recorded which). DNA for the CDR3: TGTGCCAGCAGCTTGAGAGGCGGTTCTGGAAACACCATATATTTT. Protein sequence: CASSLRGGSGNTIYF.